This T cell receptor (beta chain) is drawn from a study of shared clonotypes between healthy human individuals. Broader study findings: Blood alone was sampled, and tissue repertoires likely differ.

Profiling relied on immunoSEQ multiplex PCR, and the TCRdb table lists in-frame clones only, not all of them. This table holds 1.5 million to 2.5 million clones, about 95% found once. The length of the CDR3 is 14 residues. The germline V gene has CDR1 SEHNR and CDR2 FQNEAQ (reference sequence). J was trimmed by 8 bases and V by 0 bases; bases with no gene match: 6. A word on this clone: Its antigen is not known.

CD45RO-negative, CCR7-selected cells formed the naive CD8 fraction, which excluded terminally differentiated effector memory CD45RA+ cells. This receptor was obtained from a man aged 18 to 30 in good health. The sequenced material came from naive CD8+ T cells sorted from blood. This sequence joins TRBV7-9 and TRBJ1-2, with TRBD1 matching 7 bases. The CDR3 DNA reads as TGTGCCAGCAGCTTAGCAAAAACAGGGGACGGCTACACCTTC. Translation: CASSLAKTGDGYTF.